The 6 T cell receptor beta chains given below trace back to one sample, sequenced in a study of blood T cell repertoires in COVID-19 (TCRdb year 2020). To prepare the library, the immunoSEQ multiplex PCR assay was applied. TCRdb carries this immuneACCESS record with in-frame sequences only. Its versions omit some clonotypes, under half of them owing to an unresolved V gene in the studies checked, with the rest unexplained. Within this sample are 250,000 to 300,000 clones, with around 90% of them counted one time only. The top ten hold 0.7% to 0.85% of the sample. Source material: peripheral blood. These receptors all stem from a young woman with acute or convalescent COVID-19.

Here the CDR3 DNA reads TGTGCCATCAGTGAGTCTCTGAGCTACGAGCAGTACTTC. Its translation: CAISESLSYEQYF. The genes are TRBV10-3 and TRBJ2-7, with D hard to call. The V end was cut by 0 bases, the J end by 3 bases, with 6 bases between. Looked up from germline, CDR1 is ENHRY and CDR2 is SYGVKD. CDR3 length: 13 residues.

The chain joins TRBV5-5 to TRBJ2-4; D is possibly TRBD1 (6 bases). The CDR3 is made up of 14 amino acids. V lost 3 bases to trimming and J lost 0 bases, with 7 bases between them. The V gene's germline CDR1 is SGHKS and CDR2 YYEKEE (reference sequence). This chain's CDR3 is CASSSGVAKNIQYF. The CDR3 DNA reads TGTGCCAGCAGCTCAGGGGTAGCCAAAAACATTCAGTACTTC.

The chain couples TRBV25-1 to TRBJ2-7, with TRBD1 identical over 9 bases. V shed 1 base, J shed 6 bases, and the junction held 7 bases outside the gene matches. Per the germline V gene, CDR1 is MGHDK and CDR2 is SYGVNS. The CDR3 has 15 residues. The CDR3, as DNA: TGTGCCAGCAGTGAATTCGGGACAGGGAACGGCGAGCAGTACTTC. Encoded protein: CASSEFGTGNGEQYF.

V is TRBV7-2 and J is TRBJ2-1, with a possible D match to TRBD2 (6 bases). This CDR3 region has 15 residues. Germline V gives CDR1 SGHTA, CDR2 FQGNSA. V was clipped by 5 bases and J by 6 bases, with 17 bases between them. The CDR3 bases are TGTGCCAGCAGCACCCAACGCGGGGACGTCAATGAGCAGTTCTTC. The encoded protein is CASSTQRGDVNEQFF.

The chain combines TRBV6-5 with TRBJ1-5; D not resolved. Trimming stripped 6 bases from V and 0 bases from J, with 12 bases between. The CDR3 contains 15 residues. Germline-derived CDR1 and CDR2 are MNHEY and SVGAGI. CDR3 amino acids: CASRDRGDSNQPQHF. In DNA, the CDR3 is TGTGCCAGCAGAGACCGGGGTGATAGCAATCAGCCCCAGCATTTT.

The chain employs TRBV19 and TRBJ2-5, with 10 bases aligning to TRBD1. In germline, CDR1 is LNHDA, CDR2 SQIVND (reference sequence). This CDR3 comprises 13 residues. V was clipped by 7 bases and J by 5 bases; unmatched bases: 4. The CDR3 region has the DNA TGTGCCAGTACGACAGGGGGCCAGGAGACCCAGTACTTC. Residues: CASTTGGQETQYF.